The 27 T cell receptor beta chains below all came from one sample that was sequenced in a study of shared clonotypes between healthy human individuals. Profiling relied on immunoSEQ multiplex PCR, and the TCRdb table lists in-frame clones only, not all of them. In the table there are approximately 2.3 million clones, roughly 93% of which are singletons. Sequenced: naive CD4+ T cells from PBMCs. The subset: CD45RA+ positively selected. The receptors were sampled from a man younger than 35 in good health. Some clones in this sample may be carry-over from other donors' samples.

Comment on this clone: Other nucleotide sequences from this sample produce the same CDR3. Written as DNA, the CDR3 is TGTGCCAGCAGCCCCCCAGGCCAAGAGACCCAGTACTTC. Amino acid sequence: CASSPPGQETQYF. The rearrangement uses TRBV6-5 and TRBJ2-5; the D is unclear. The CDR3 loop spans 13 amino acids. Trimming cost V 6 bases and J 1 base, with 9 bases left between them. CDR1 is MNHEY, CDR2 SVGAGI, per germline.

About this clone: The same CDR3 arises from other DNA sequences in this sample as well. This chain uses TRBV28 with TRBJ2-5; perhaps D is TRBD1 or TRBD2 (7 bases each). This CDR3 has 14 residues. Trimming cost V 3 bases and J 5 bases, with 13 bases left between them. Germline loops: CDR1 MDHEN, CDR2 SYDVKM. DNA for the CDR3: TGTGCCAGCAGTTTTGCAGGGGGGGTCGAGACCCAGTACTTC. Translating gives CASSFAGGVETQYF.

V usage is TRBV9 and J usage is TRBJ1-1; D perhaps matches TRBD1 (5 bases). The CDR3 sequence is 13 residues long. The germline gives CDR1 SGDLS, CDR2 YYNGEE. Trimming left V 3 bases short and J 3 bases short, with 9 bases between. CDR3 sequence (DNA): TGTGCCAGCAGCGGAAGGGGTGACACTGAAGCTTTCTTT. Translating gives CASSGRGDTEAFF. The complete variable domain, with remaining parts taken from reference TRBV9 and TRBJ1-1, reads DSGVTQTPKHLITATGQRVTLRCSPRSGDLSVYWYQQSLDQGLQFLIQYYNGEERAKGNILERFSAQQFPDLHSELNLSSLELGDSALYFCASSGRGDTEAFFGQGTRLTVV.

Worth noting for this clone: Other DNA variants within this sample encode the same CDR3. The chain has TRBV28 and TRBJ1-5; the D is unclear. Trimming took off 5 bases at V and 0 bases at J, with 11 bases between the two ends. This CDR3 has 15 amino acids. Germline CDR1 and CDR2: MDHEN and SYDVKM. Here the CDR3 reads CASSPRTASNQPQHF. The CDR3 bases are TGTGCCAGCAGTCCCCGGACGGCTAGCAATCAGCCCCAGCATTTT.

The V and J genes are TRBV4-3 and TRBJ2-1, with TRBD2 identical over 13 bases. The CDR3 extends over 16 amino acids. V lost 2 bases, J lost 8 bases, and 6 bases stayed unmatched. From germline, CDR1 is LGHNA and CDR2 YSLEER. CDR3 amino acids: CASSQQGLAGVHEQFF. CDR3 DNA: TGCGCCAGCAGCCAACAAGGACTAGCGGGAGTGCATGAGCAGTTCTTC.

DNA of the CDR3: TGTGCCAGCAGGGACAGACTTACGAGTGAAAAACTGTTTTTT. Encoded protein: CASRDRLTSEKLFF. The chain employs TRBV2 and TRBJ1-4; TRBD1 might be the D (6 bases). Trimming pared 6 bases from V and 7 bases from J, leaving 15 bases between. Germline lookup yields CDR1 SNHLY and CDR2 FYNNEI. CDR3 length equals 14 residues.

The chain has TRBV9 and TRBJ2-1, with D uncertain. Germline CDR1 SGDLS, CDR2 YYNGEE. This CDR3 contains 14 residues. The germline V and J ends were trimmed by 0 bases and 7 bases, with 11 bases remaining between them. The CDR3 bases are TGTGCCAGCAGCGTAGTCAGACTCACAAATGAGCAGTTCTTC. Its protein product is CASSVVRLTNEQFF. The variable domain in full, with the rest retrieved from reference TRBV9 and TRBJ2-1, is DSGVTQTPKHLITATGQRVTLRCSPRSGDLSVYWYQQSLDQGLQFLIQYYNGEERAKGNILERFSAQQFPDLHSELNLSSLELGDSALYFCASSVVRLTNEQFFGPGTRLTVL.

J is TRBJ1-2 and V is TRBV11-2, with 8 bases that match TRBD1. The V gene end was trimmed by 4 bases and the J gene end by 5 bases; junction bases not matched to a gene: 6. CDR1 is SGHAT and CDR2 is FQNNGV in the germline V gene. The CDR3 consists of 14 residues. The CDR3 region has the DNA TGTGCCAGCAGCTCTTTGGACAGGGATTATGGCTACACCTTC. It encodes CASSSLDRDYGYTF.

The gene calls are TRBV7-2 and TRBJ1-6; D unresolved. The CDR3 extends over 17 amino acids. Germline-derived CDR1 and CDR2 are SGHTA and FQGNSA. V was trimmed by 2 bases and J by 0 bases, leaving 11 bases between them. This chain's CDR3 is CASSLLGPGSYNSPLHF. As DNA, the CDR3 is TGTGCCAGCAGCTTACTGGGCCCTGGCTCCTATAATTCACCCCTCCACTTT.

This chain uses TRBV5-5 with TRBJ2-5; either TRBD1 or TRBD2 may supply D (5 bases each). CDR3 length: 15 amino acids. From germline, CDR1 is SGHKS and CDR2 YYEKEE (reference sequence). V lost 0 bases, J lost 5 bases, and 14 bases lay in between. CDR3 in DNA: TGTGCCAGCAGCTTGGAGATGGGGGTCGGGGAGACCCAGTACTTC. Residues: CASSLEMGVGETQYF.

The V call is TRBV14, the J call TRBJ2-5; D is unclear. Trimming took off 0 bases at V and 9 bases at J, with 8 bases between the two ends. This CDR3 spans 12 amino acids. Germline lookup yields CDR1 SGHDN and CDR2 FVKESK. For the CDR3, the DNA is TGTGCCAGCAGCCAAGATCGTGGTCCCCAGTACTTC. This codes for CASSQDRGPQYF.

Points on this clone: Within the sample, other DNA sequences also encode this same CDR3. The rearrangement links TRBV28 to TRBJ2-6; D is unresolved. Trimming shortened V by 9 bases and J by 0 bases, and 6 bases separated the two germline ends. The CDR3 is 13 residues long. Germline CDR1 reads MDHEN; CDR2 reads SYDVKM. The CDR3 DNA follows: TGTGCCAGTCTATACTCTGGGGCCAACGTCCTGACTTTC. As protein: CASLYSGANVLTF.

This chain joins TRBV9 and TRBJ2-5; the D is unclear. Trimming removed 4 bases at V and 9 bases at J, with 16 bases between. The CDR3 runs to 13 residues. CDR1 is SGDLS, CDR2 YYNGEE, per germline. CDR3 sequence (DNA): TGTGCCAGCAGCCCCACCCAAGGAGTTCCCCAGTACTTC. This gives the protein CASSPTQGVPQYF. The full variable domain, with the rest looked up from reference TRBV9 and TRBJ2-5, is DSGVTQTPKHLITATGQRVTLRCSPRSGDLSVYWYQQSLDQGLQFLIQYYNGEERAKGNILERFSAQQFPDLHSELNLSSLELGDSALYFCASSPTQGVPQYFGPGTRLLVL.

V gene TRBV28 combines with J gene TRBJ2-7; no definite D call. Trimming left V 6 bases short and J 7 bases short, with 13 bases between. Germline CDR1 and CDR2: MDHEN and SYDVKM. The CDR3 is 12 amino acids. The CDR3 sequence is CASSPPKLEQYF. In DNA form, the CDR3 reads TGTGCCAGCAGCCCGCCCAAATTAGAGCAGTACTTC.

The rearrangement uses TRBV9 and TRBJ2-5; TRBD2 matches 9 bases. After removal of 0 bases from V and 3 bases from J, the junction contained 6 bases not matched to a gene. This CDR3 region has 16 residues. The V gene's germline CDR1 is SGDLS and CDR2 YYNGEE. The CDR3 DNA follows: TGTGCCAGCAGCGTAGCTCTTAGCGGGGGAGAAGAGACCCAGTACTTC. The encoded protein is CASSVALSGGEETQYF.

This sequence joins TRBV14 and TRBJ2-1, with 9 bases that match TRBD1. In germline, CDR1 is SGHDN, CDR2 FVKESK. The CDR3 covers 16 residues. After removal of 4 bases from V and 6 bases from J, the junction contained 10 bases not matched to a gene. The CDR3 sequence: CASSPRTGVVFNEQFF. CDR3 in DNA: TGTGCCAGCAGCCCTCGGACAGGGGTGGTATTCAATGAGCAGTTCTTC.

The chain has TRBV28 and TRBJ1-2; 9 bases map to TRBD1. The CDR3 has 15 amino acids. With V trimmed by 5 bases and J by 4 bases, 8 bases remained unmatched. The germline V gene encodes CDR1 MDHEN and CDR2 SYDVKM. Here the CDR3 reads CASSRTGGAFYGYTF. The CDR3 DNA reads TGTGCCAGCAGTCGAACAGGGGGCGCGTTCTATGGCTACACCTTC.

The V gene is TRBV6-1, the J gene TRBJ1-1; 7 positions match TRBD1. V trimming: 5 bases; J trimming: 7 bases; junction bases outside the gene matches: 7. Germline values: CDR1 MNHNS, CDR2 SASEGT. This CDR3 contains 13 residues. CDR3 residues: CASSIRDRLEAFF. In nucleotides, the CDR3 is TGTGCCAGCAGTATCCGGGACAGACTTGAAGCTTTCTTT.

The CDR3: CASSSFLAGERNEQFF. The CDR3 nucleotides are TGTGCCAGCAGCTCCTTCCTAGCGGGAGAGAGGAATGAGCAGTTCTTC. The rearrangement joins TRBV11-2 to TRBJ2-1, with 10 positions matching TRBD2. This CDR3 region has 16 residues. The germline CDR1 and CDR2 sequences are SGHAT and FQNNGV. V shed 4 bases, J shed 7 bases, and the junction held 10 bases outside the gene matches.

Notes on this clone: Distinct nucleotide sequences in the sample also encode this CDR3. The rearrangement uses TRBV18 and TRBJ2-5; D may be TRBD2 (5 bases). The CDR3 covers 14 residues. Germline CDR1 is KGHSH and CDR2 is LQKENI. Trimming pared 1 base from V and 3 bases from J, leaving 9 bases between. The CDR3 sequence is CASSPQGVKETQYF. For the CDR3, the DNA is TGTGCCAGCTCACCACAGGGAGTCAAAGAGACCCAGTACTTC.

The chain carries TRBV28 and TRBJ1-1, with D hard to call. CDR1 is MDHEN and CDR2 is SYDVKM in the germline V gene. V shed 7 bases and J shed 5 bases, with 14 bases lying between them. The CDR3 has 13 residues. The DNA of the CDR3 is TGTGCCAGCATGGGCGGGAGTTTGACTGAAGCTTTCTTT. This translates into CASMGGSLTEAFF. The whole variable domain, remainder taken from reference TRBV28 and TRBJ1-1, is DVKVTQSSRYLVKRTGEKVFLECVQDMDHENMFWYRQDPGLGLRLIYFSYDVKMKEKGDIPEGYSVSREKKERFSLILESASTNQTSMYLCASMGGSLTEAFFGQGTRLTVV.

V and J are TRBV11-2 and TRBJ1-1; D unclear. V was shortened by 5 bases and J by 0 bases, with 7 bases between the two germline ends. Germline V lookup: CDR1 SGHAT, CDR2 FQNNGV. This CDR3 is 13 amino acids long. The CDR3 protein is CASSMRLNTEAFF. The CDR3 DNA sequence: TGTGCCAGCAGCATGAGGTTGAACACTGAAGCTTTCTTT.

The genes are TRBV11-1 and TRBJ2-7; the match to TRBD2 covers 8 bases. J lost 0 bases, V lost 5 bases, and 9 bases had no gene match. CDR1 and CDR2 from the germline V gene are SGHAT and FQDESV (reference sequence). The CDR3 runs to 16 residues. For the CDR3, the DNA is TGTGCCAGCAGCCCCGGGGAGCGGGAGAGCTCCTACGAGCAGTACTTC. It is translated as CASSPGERESSYEQYF.

This clone was seen a single time. The rearrangement joins TRBV6-1 to TRBJ1-2; D not resolved. Trimming took 6 bases from V and 3 from J, leaving 11 bases between them. This CDR3 comprises 13 residues. The germline CDR1 and CDR2 sequences are MNHNS and SASEGT. The CDR3 nucleotides read TGTGCCAGCAGCCCCTCTTTAGACTATGGCTACACCTTC. Protein: CASSPSLDYGYTF.

This clone was detected once. This chain uses TRBV29-1 with TRBJ2-3, with a weak D call TRBD2 (7 bases). Germline V lookup: CDR1 SQVTM, CDR2 ANQGSEA. V lost 4 bases and J 5 bases, leaving 16 bases between the germline ends. This CDR3 comprises 14 residues. CDR3 sequence (DNA): TGCAGCGTTGCGGTGGGGGGGCGTGGAGATACGCAGTATTTT. Translating gives CSVAVGGRGDTQYF.

The V gene is TRBV19, the J gene TRBJ1-1; TRBD1 might be the D (6 bases). CDR1 and CDR2 from the germline V gene are LNHDA and SQIVND (reference sequence). Trimming took 8 bases from V and 4 from J, leaving 17 bases between them. The CDR3 covers 14 residues. The CDR3 loop is CASRYRVGPTEAFF. The CDR3 region has the DNA TGTGCCAGTCGCTACAGGGTGGGACCCACTGAAGCTTTCTTT. The full variable domain, its missing parts supplied by reference TRBV19 and TRBJ1-1, is DGGITQSPKYLFRKEGQNVTLSCEQNLNHDAMYWYRQDPGQGLRLIYYSQIVNDFQKGDIAEGYSVSREKKESFPLTVTSAQKNPTAFYLCASRYRVGPTEAFFGQGTRLTVV.

The chain employs TRBV5-4 and TRBJ2-1; the match to TRBD2 covers 9 bases. CDR3 length: 15 amino acids. The V and J ends lost 0 bases and 8 bases, in that order; junction bases with no gene match: 6. Germline values: CDR1 SGHNT, CDR2 YYREEE (reference sequence). CDR3 residues: CASSLEGLASHEQFF. The CDR3 DNA reads TGTGCCAGCAGCTTGGAGGGACTAGCTTCCCATGAGCAGTTCTTC.